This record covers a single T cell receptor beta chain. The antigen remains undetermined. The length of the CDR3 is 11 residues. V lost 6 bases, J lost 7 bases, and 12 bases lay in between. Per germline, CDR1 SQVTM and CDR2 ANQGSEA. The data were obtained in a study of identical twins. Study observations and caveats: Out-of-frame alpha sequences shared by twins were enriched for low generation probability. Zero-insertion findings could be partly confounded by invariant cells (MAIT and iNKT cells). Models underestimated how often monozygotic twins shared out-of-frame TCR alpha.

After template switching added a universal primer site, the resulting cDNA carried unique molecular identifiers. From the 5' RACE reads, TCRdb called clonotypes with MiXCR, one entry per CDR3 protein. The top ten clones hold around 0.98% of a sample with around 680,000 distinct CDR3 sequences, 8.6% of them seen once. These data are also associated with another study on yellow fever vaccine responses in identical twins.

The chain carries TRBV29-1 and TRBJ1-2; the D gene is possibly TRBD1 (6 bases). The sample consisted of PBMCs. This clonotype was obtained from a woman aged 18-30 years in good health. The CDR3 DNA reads TGCAGCGTAGACGGGACATTTGGCTACACCTTC. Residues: CSVDGTFGYTF. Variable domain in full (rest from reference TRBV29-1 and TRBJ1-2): SAVISQKPSRDICQRGTSLTIQCQVDSQVTMMFWYRQQPGQSLTLIATANQGSEATYESGFVIDKFPISRPNLTFSTLTVSNMSPEDSSIYLCSVDGTFGYTFGSGTRLTVV.